These 26 T cell receptor beta chains were all obtained from the same sample, sequenced in a study of vaccination and CD4 T cells after COVID-19. These receptors' antigens are unknown. The Oncomine TCR Beta short-read assay generated sequence data from the DNA of cultured CD4+ T cells. TCRdb reprocessed the PCR reads via MiXCR and lists one record per CDR3 protein. Counted here are approximately 21,000 distinct CDR3 sequences, 40% occurring once; the ten biggest clones make up under 9.5%. Treatment denoted: roughly ten-day PBMC culture with coronavirus spike peptide pools or control peptides (ViraFEST assay). The specimen comprised CD4+ T cells from blood, cultured in vitro, sampled after SARS-CoV-2 vaccination. All receptors derive from a human donor who had recovered from COVID-19.

This clonotype was counted between two and nine times. The CDR3 loop is CASSDRGTGSYEQYF. CDR3 coding DNA: TGTGCCAGCAGTGACCGGGGGACAGGGTCCTACGAGCAGTACTTC. V and J are TRBV2 and TRBJ2-7; 9 nucleotides align to TRBD1. Germline-derived CDR1 and CDR2 are SNHLY and FYNNEI. The V segment lost 3 bases and the J segment 1 base; nucleotides outside the gene matches: 4. This CDR3 is 15 amino acids long.

V is TRBV19 and J is TRBJ1-1; D might be TRBD1 (6 bases). The CDR3 length is 14 residues. V lost 7 bases, J lost 5 bases, and 17 bases lay in between. CDR1 is LNHDA, CDR2 SQIVND, per germline (reference sequence). CDR3 loop: CASMEGGAVTEAFF. CDR3 DNA sequence: TGTGCCAGTATGGAGGGGGGGGCGGTGACTGAAGCTTTCTTT.

The rearrangement joins TRBV12-3 or TRBV12-4 to TRBJ1-5; D remains ambiguous. This CDR3 has 16 amino acids. Trimming left V 5 bases short and J 0 bases short, with 14 bases between. CDR3 in amino acids: CASSISWEISNQPQHF. CDR3 nucleotides: TGTGCCAGCAGTATCAGCTGGGAAATTAGCAATCAGCCCCAGCATTTT.

This chain connects TRBV14 to TRBJ2-7; 9 nucleotides match TRBD1. There are 13 residues in the CDR3. Losses at the gene ends were 2 bases for V and 9 bases for J; bases not matched to a gene: 5. Germline V gene lookup returns CDR1 SGHDN and CDR2 FVKESK. Here the CDR3 reads CASSQFGQGRQYF. For the CDR3, the DNA is TGTGCCAGCAGCCAATTTGGACAGGGGAGGCAGTACTTC.

This clonotype was seen more than once but under ten times. The rearrangement uses TRBV6-5 and TRBJ2-7; 7 positions agree with TRBD1. V gave up 2 bases and J gave up 2 bases; unmatched junction bases: 3. Germline V gene sequence: CDR1 MNHEY, CDR2 SVGAGI. CDR3 length: 14 amino acids. DNA for the CDR3: TGTGCCAGCAGTTACGACAGGGAGACCTACGAGCAGTACTTC. Translated: CASSYDRETYEQYF.

This sequence joins TRBV6-1 and TRBJ1-1; no firm D call. The CDR3 consists of 16 residues. CDR1 and CDR2 (germline): MNHNS, SASEGT. V was shortened by 6 bases and J by 0 bases, with 17 bases between the two germline ends. CDR3 loop: CASSHRTVRMNTEAFF. The CDR3 nucleotides read TGTGCCAGCAGCCACCGAACGGTCCGTATGAACACTGAAGCTTTCTTT.

The J gene is TRBJ1-5, the V gene TRBV24-1; D remains ambiguous. Deletions cut 0 bases from V and 3 bases from J, with 20 bases between. Looked up from germline, CDR1 is KGHDR and CDR2 is SFDVKD. CDR3 size: 19 residues. CDR3 nucleotide sequence: TGTGCCACCAGTGATTTGCAGGCTGAGGGAAAAGGCCCCAATCAGCCCCAGCATTTT. Residues: CATSDLQAEGKGPNQPQHF.

This clonotype was counted a few times. The V call is TRBV20-1, the J call TRBJ1-6, with D unresolved. Germline lookup yields CDR1 DFQATT and CDR2 SNEGSKA (reference sequence). The CDR3 sequence is 13 residues long. With 4 bases removed from V and 5 bases from J, the gap between germline ends came to 9 bases. The CDR3 DNA reads TGCAGTGCTACGAAGGGTAATAATTCACCCCTCCACTTT. Its translation is CSATKGNNSPLHF.

The J gene is TRBJ1-1, the V gene TRBV7-3; unclear D gene. CDR3 length: 13 amino acids. Trimming removed 1 base at V and 3 bases at J, with 6 bases between. Germline V gene lookup returns CDR1 SGHTA and CDR2 FQGTGA. In DNA form, the CDR3 reads TGTGCCAGCAGCTTAAATCGGGACACTGAAGCTTTCTTT. This encodes CASSLNRDTEAFF.

J is TRBJ1-5 and V is TRBV6-1; possibly TRBD1 for D (5 bases). Trimming took off 5 bases at V and 4 bases at J, with 9 bases between the two ends. Per germline, CDR1 MNHNS and CDR2 SASEGT. The CDR3 length is 13 residues. The CDR3: CASSQQVNQPQHF. The DNA of the CDR3 is TGTGCCAGCAGTCAACAGGTAAATCAGCCCCAGCATTTT.

The chain uses TRBV21-1 and TRBJ1-5; the tabulated D call, TRBD1, remains unverified against the DNA. TRBV21-1 is noted as a pseudogene. This CDR3 contains 12 residues. CDR3 nucleotides: TGTGTCAGCATCGTACAGGATCAGCCCCAGCATTTT. Its translation: CVSIVQDQPQHF.

J is TRBJ2-1 and V is TRBV19; 8 nucleotides line up with TRBD1. Per germline, CDR1 LNHDA and CDR2 SQIVND (reference sequence). V gave up 4 bases and J gave up 7 bases; unmatched junction bases: 9. This CDR3 has 15 amino acids. The CDR3 DNA follows: TGTGCCAGTAGTAGGTCCCCGGGACAGGAAAATGAGCAGTTCTTC. It yields the protein CASSRSPGQENEQFF.

The chain employs TRBV6-2 or TRBV6-3 and TRBJ2-7; 7 nucleotides agree with TRBD1. With 5 bases clipped from V and 0 bases from J, the junction kept 7 bases outside the gene matches. The CDR3 consists of 15 residues. Germline values: CDR1 MNHEY, CDR2 SVGEGT. The CDR3 region has the DNA TGTGCCAGCAGTGATTACAGGGGAAGCTCCTACGAGCAGTACTTC. Translating it yields CASSDYRGSSYEQYF.

The chain joins TRBV9 to TRBJ1-1; no clear D gene. Trimming cost V 0 bases and J 3 bases, with 9 bases left between them. Germline V gives CDR1 SGDLS, CDR2 YYNGEE. This CDR3 is built from 14 residues. CDR3: CASSVGGSDTEAFF. The CDR3 bases are TGTGCCAGCAGCGTAGGAGGTAGCGACACTGAAGCTTTCTTT.

The chain uses TRBV6-2 or TRBV6-3 and TRBJ2-5; D is unresolved. V dropped 0 bases and J dropped 5 bases, with 4 bases sitting between them. The CDR3 covers 12 residues. Germline CDR1 reads MNHEY; CDR2 reads SVGEGT. CDR3 in DNA: TGTGCCAGCAGTTACTCGGTGGAGACCCAGTACTTC. Translating it yields CASSYSVETQYF.

V usage is TRBV28 and J usage is TRBJ1-2; no definite D call. This CDR3 spans 14 amino acids. Trimming left V 4 bases short and J 6 bases short, with 15 bases between. Germline CDR1 MDHEN, CDR2 SYDVKM. Here the CDR3 reads CASSWTELGNGYTF. The CDR3 DNA sequence: TGTGCCAGCAGTTGGACCGAGCTGGGGAATGGCTACACCTTC.

With regard to this clonotype: The junction shows a germline mismatch at one end, possibly a read error. CDR3 sequence: CTSSLDYGGEETQYF. CDR3 DNA: TGTACCAGCAGCTTAGATTACGGGGGGGAAGAGACCCAGTACTTC. The chain has TRBV7-7 and TRBJ2-5, with 8 nucleotides matching TRBD2. Germline-derived CDR1 and CDR2 are SSHAT and FNYEAQ (reference sequence). This CDR3 has 15 residues.

CDR3 in amino acids: CAIRLAGGVTDTQYF. CDR3 in DNA: TGTGCCATCAGGCTAGCGGGGGGTGTCACAGATACGCAGTATTTT. The rearrangement joins TRBV10-3 to TRBJ2-3; 11 bases line up with TRBD2. Germline CDR1 and CDR2: ENHRY and SYGVKD. The CDR3 contains 15 residues. With V trimmed by 6 bases and J by 2 bases, 4 bases remained unmatched.

The chain combines TRBV7-8 with TRBJ2-3, with D perhaps TRBD2 (5 bases). Per germline, CDR1 SGHVS and CDR2 FQNEAQ. The V end lost 1 base, the J end lost 0 bases, and 11 bases lay between the germline ends. This CDR3 is 16 amino acids long. The CDR3 reads CASSLVTGKSTDTQYF. Here the CDR3 DNA reads TGTGCCAGCAGCTTAGTAACGGGGAAAAGCACAGATACGCAGTATTTT.

The chain is built from TRBV20-1 and TRBJ1-1; 9 nucleotides match TRBD1. The CDR3 has 13 residues. The junction had 5 bases not matched to a gene; V was cut back by 5 bases and J by 4 bases. The germline gives CDR1 DFQATT, CDR2 SNEGSKA (reference sequence). CDR3 sequence: CSAYGQGSTEAFF. The CDR3 DNA is TGCAGTGCTTATGGACAGGGGAGCACTGAAGCTTTCTTT.

J is TRBJ1-6 and V is TRBV20-1; D gene uncertain. The CDR3 covers 13 residues. Germline loops: CDR1 DFQATT, CDR2 SNEGSKA (reference sequence). V lost 3 bases and J lost 5, with 8 bases in between. The CDR3, as DNA: TGCAGTGCTAGTTCTTTGGATAATTCACCCCTCCACTTT. It encodes CSASSLDNSPLHF.

This clonotype has only a few counts. The chain uses TRBV12-3 or TRBV12-4 and TRBJ2-5; the match to TRBD1 covers 7 bases. V gave up 6 bases and J gave up 4 bases; unmatched junction bases: 5. This CDR3 has 13 amino acids. The CDR3 loop reads CASRISGGETQYF. The CDR3 DNA reads TGTGCCAGCAGGATCTCAGGGGGAGAGACCCAGTACTTC.

This chain uses TRBV12-3 or TRBV12-4 with TRBJ2-3; tentatively, D is TRBD2 (6 bases). V lost 3 bases to trimming and J lost 1 base, with 8 bases between them. The CDR3 sequence is 14 residues long. The CDR3 DNA follows: TGTGCCAGCAGTTTTGGCGGGGGCACAGATACGCAGTATTTT. This translates into CASSFGGGTDTQYF.

CDR3 coding DNA: TGTGCCAGCAGCTTACAACCGGGACTAAACACAGATACGCAGTATTTT. Translated: CASSLQPGLNTDTQYF. The chain links TRBV7-2 to TRBJ2-3, with TRBD2 matching over 7 bases. Losses at the gene ends were 2 bases for V and 2 bases for J; bases not matched to a gene: 7. This CDR3 contains 16 residues. The germline V gene encodes CDR1 SGHTA and CDR2 FQGNSA.

The rearrangement links TRBV15 to TRBJ2-2; D gene ambiguous. V lost 5 bases to trimming and J lost 5 bases, with 15 bases between them. In germline, CDR1 is LNHNV, CDR2 YYDKDF (reference sequence). This CDR3 region has 15 residues. CDR3 amino acids: CATSQSIGLTGELFF. CDR3 sequence (DNA): TGTGCCACCAGCCAGTCGATCGGTTTGACCGGGGAGCTGTTTTTT. The full variable domain, rest sourced from reference TRBV15 and TRBJ2-2, is DAMVIQNPRYQVTQFGKPVTLSCSQTLNHNVMYWYQQKSSQAPKLLFHYYDKDFNNEADTPDNFQSRRPNTSFCFLDIRSPGLGDTAMYLCATSQSIGLTGELFFGEGSRLTVL.

This chain links TRBV20-1 with TRBJ2-1; D may be TRBD1 (6 bases). The V and J ends lost 3 bases and 11 bases respectively, with 17 bases between them. The CDR3 covers 13 residues. Germline V gene lookup returns CDR1 DFQATT and CDR2 SNEGSKA (reference sequence). CDR3 nucleotides: TGCAGTGCTAGGGGGGCTAGTCCTTTCAAGCAGTTCTTC. Its protein product is CSARGASPFKQFF.